Given below is one TCR beta chain in context. The data were obtained in a study of blood T cell repertoires in COVID-19. About the study: COVID-19 samples, acute and convalescent, were from the United States, Italy and Spain. T cells, B-cell-depleted T cells, or PBMCs provided the cDNA or gDNA that served as material.

In the original processing: From reference gene primer amplification, estimates of nucleated cell counts were derived. The table came from immunoSEQ multiplex PCR; TCRdb's copy has only in-frame clones and leaves some out. That table supplies the V and J calls and clone size; D and trimming were determined from the DNA. This sample yields 220,000 or so clones, of which 70% to 85% are seen a single time; around 2% belongs to the top ten. Trimming removed 5 bases at V and 0 bases at J, with 14 bases between. In germline, CDR1 is MNHEY, CDR2 SVGEGT. This CDR3 contains 16 residues. The genes are TRBV6-2 or TRBV6-3 and TRBJ1-5; tentatively, D is TRBD1 (5 bases). The receptor was isolated from a woman aged 80 or over with acute or convalescent COVID-19. Sample: peripheral blood. The CDR3 DNA sequence: TGTGCCAGCAGTCCACGGGGGATGTATAGCAATCAGCCCCAGCATTTT. Translated: CASSPRGMYSNQPQHF.